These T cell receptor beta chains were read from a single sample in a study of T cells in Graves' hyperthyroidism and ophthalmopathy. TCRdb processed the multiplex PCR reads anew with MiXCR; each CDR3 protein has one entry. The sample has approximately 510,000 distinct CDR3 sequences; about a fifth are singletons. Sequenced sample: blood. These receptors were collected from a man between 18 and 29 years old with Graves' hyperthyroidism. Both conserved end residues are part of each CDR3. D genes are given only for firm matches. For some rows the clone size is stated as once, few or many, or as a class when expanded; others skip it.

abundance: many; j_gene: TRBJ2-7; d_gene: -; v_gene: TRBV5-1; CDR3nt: TGCGCCAGCAGCTTGGCTAAGTACCCCTACGAGCAGTACTTC; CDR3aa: CASSLAKYPYEQYF
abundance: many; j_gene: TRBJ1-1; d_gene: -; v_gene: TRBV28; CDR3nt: TGTGCCAGCAGTTTAAATACCCCGTTTGAGTGGATGAACACTGAAGCTTTCTTT; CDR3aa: CASSLNTPFEWMNTEAFF
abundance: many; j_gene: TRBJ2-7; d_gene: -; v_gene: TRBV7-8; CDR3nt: TGTGCCAGCAGCGTGTTACAGGGCTCCTACGAGCAGTACTTC; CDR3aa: CASSVLQGSYEQYF
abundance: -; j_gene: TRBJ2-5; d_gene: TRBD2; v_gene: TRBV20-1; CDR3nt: TGCAGTGCCTATTCTAGCGGGGGGAACCAAGAGACCCAGTACTTC; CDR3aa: CSAYSSGGNQETQYF
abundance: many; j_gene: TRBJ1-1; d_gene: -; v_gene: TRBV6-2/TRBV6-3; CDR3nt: TGTGCCAGCCATAGCTTGACTGAAGCTTTCTTT; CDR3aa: CASHSLTEAFF
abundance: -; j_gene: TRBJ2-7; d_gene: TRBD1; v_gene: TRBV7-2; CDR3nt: TGTGCCAGCAGCTTCAAGACAGGGCACGAGCAGTACTTC; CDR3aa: CASSFKTGHEQYF
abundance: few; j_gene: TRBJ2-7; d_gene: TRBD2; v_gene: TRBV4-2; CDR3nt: TGTGCCAGCAGCCAAGCCCCGGGTGAGCGGGGGGGAGGGCAGCCCTACGAGCAGTACTTC; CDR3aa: CASSQAPGERGGGQPYEQYF
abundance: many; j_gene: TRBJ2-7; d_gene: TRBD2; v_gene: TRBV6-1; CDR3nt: TGTGCCAGCATGGGGAGCGGGGGGCCCTACGAGCAGTACTTC; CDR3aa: CASMGSGGPYEQYF
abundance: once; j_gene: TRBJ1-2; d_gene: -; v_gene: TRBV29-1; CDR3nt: TGCAGCGCCTTCACAGGAGACCCAGCAAACTATGGCTACACCTTC; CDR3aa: CSAFTGDPANYGYTF
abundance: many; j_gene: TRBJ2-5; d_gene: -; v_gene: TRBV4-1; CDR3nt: TGCGCCAGCAGCCAAGAGACAGCGACCCAAGAGACCCAGTACTTC; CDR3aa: CASSQETATQETQYF
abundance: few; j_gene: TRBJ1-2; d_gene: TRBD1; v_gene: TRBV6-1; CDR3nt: TGTGCCAGCAGTGAAGCGACAGGGAGAAAGGGCTACACCTTC; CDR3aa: CASSEATGRKGYTF
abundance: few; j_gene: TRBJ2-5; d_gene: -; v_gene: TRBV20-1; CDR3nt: TGCAGTGCTCCCGGTCTAGATGAAGAGACCCAGTACTTC; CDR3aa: CSAPGLDEETQYF
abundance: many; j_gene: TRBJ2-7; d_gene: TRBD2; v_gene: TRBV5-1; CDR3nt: TGCGCCAGCAGCCGAATGAGCGGGGGGGCGACCGAGCAGTACTTC; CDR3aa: CASSRMSGGATEQYF
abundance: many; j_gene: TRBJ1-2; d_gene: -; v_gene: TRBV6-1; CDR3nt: TGTGCCAGCACCAAGGCCGGGGGGTTCTATGGCTACACCTTC; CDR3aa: CASTKAGGFYGYTF
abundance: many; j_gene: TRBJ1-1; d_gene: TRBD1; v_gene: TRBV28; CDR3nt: TGTGCCAGCAGTTCTCGCTACTGGAGGGGGCACACTGAAGCTTTCTTT; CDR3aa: CASSSRYWRGHTEAFF
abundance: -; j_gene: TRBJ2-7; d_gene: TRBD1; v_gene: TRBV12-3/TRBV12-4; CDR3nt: TGTGCCAGCAGTACCGTAGGGCAGGGGGCGGTCGAGCAGTACTTC; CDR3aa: CASSTVGQGAVEQYF
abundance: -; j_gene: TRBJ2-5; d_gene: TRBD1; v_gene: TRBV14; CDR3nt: TGTGCCAGCAGCCACCGAGGGGGCGGAGAGACCCAGTACTTC; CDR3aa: CASSHRGGGETQYF
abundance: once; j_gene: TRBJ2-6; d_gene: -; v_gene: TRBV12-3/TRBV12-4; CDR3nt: TGTGCCAGCAGTATCCCGGGATCTGGGGCCAACGTCCTGACTTTC; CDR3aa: CASSIPGSGANVLTF
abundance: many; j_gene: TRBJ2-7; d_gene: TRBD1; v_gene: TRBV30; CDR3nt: TGTGCCTGGAAAGACAGGGGGATGTTCGAGCAGTACTTC; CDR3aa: CAWKDRGMFEQYF
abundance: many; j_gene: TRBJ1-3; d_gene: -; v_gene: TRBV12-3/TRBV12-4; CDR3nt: TGTGCCAGCAGTTTGGTAAGACCGGACGCCGGGCATTTT; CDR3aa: CASSLVRPDAGHF
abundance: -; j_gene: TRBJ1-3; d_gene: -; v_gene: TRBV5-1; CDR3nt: TGCGCCAGCAGCCCGAGGGACCCCGGAAACACCATATATTTT; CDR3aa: CASSPRDPGNTIYF
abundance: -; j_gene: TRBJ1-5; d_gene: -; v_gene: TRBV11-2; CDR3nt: TGTGCCAGCAGCCCCCCCTGGCAGGGCCTTCATCAGCCCCAGCATTTT; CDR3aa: CASSPPWQGLHQPQHF
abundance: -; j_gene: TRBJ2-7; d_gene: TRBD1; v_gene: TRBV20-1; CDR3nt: TGCAGTGCTAGGGCCGGGACAGTCTACGAGCAGTACTTC; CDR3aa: CSARAGTVYEQYF
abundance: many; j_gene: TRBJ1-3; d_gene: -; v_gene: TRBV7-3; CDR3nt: TGTGCCAGCAGCCCCGGGATAGGGAGAAACACCATATATTTT; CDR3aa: CASSPGIGRNTIYF
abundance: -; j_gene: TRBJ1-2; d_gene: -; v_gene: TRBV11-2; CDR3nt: TGTGCCAGCACCACCCTCGGGTTCATGAATTATGGCTACACCTTC; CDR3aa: CASTTLGFMNYGYTF
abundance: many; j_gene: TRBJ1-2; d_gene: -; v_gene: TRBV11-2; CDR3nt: TGTGCCAGCAGCTTAGATCGAGTCAACACCTTC; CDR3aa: CASSLDRVNTF